The 14 T cell receptor beta chains in this list originate from one sample, sequenced in a study of graft-versus-host responses after intestinal transplantation (dated by TCRdb to the early 2020s). Reading the label with the study, this specimen's time point is: cells obtained before transplantation from donor or recipient. Antigens of these TCRs are unknown. The receptor library was made with the immunoSEQ multiplex PCR assay. This immuneACCESS table, as held by TCRdb, lists in-frame sequences with V and J called but not all clones. Of the missing ones, under half trace to an unresolved V gene in checked studies; the others have no known cause. Counted in this sample were over 100,000 clones; approximately 95% of them appeared once. The top ten hold 2.5% to 3.5% of the sample. Here the sequenced sample was unstimulated CD8+ T cells sorted from spleen or lymph node cells, taken before intestinal transplant. Receptor source: a human donor who received an intestinal transplant.

Note on this clone: Other DNA sequences in the sample encode the same CDR3. The chain employs TRBV19 and TRBJ1-1; D gene unclear. The CDR3 runs to 13 residues. CDR1 LNHDA and CDR2 SQIVND come from the germline V gene (reference sequence). V shed 0 bases and J shed 4 bases, with 6 bases lying between them. The CDR3: CASSIDRGTEAFF. DNA of the CDR3: TGTGCCAGTAGTATAGATCGGGGCACTGAAGCTTTCTTT. The full variable domain, completed using reference TRBV19 and TRBJ1-1, is DGGITQSPKYLFRKEGQNVTLSCEQNLNHDAMYWYRQDPGQGLRLIYYSQIVNDFQKGDIAEGYSVSREKKESFPLTVTSAQKNPTAFYLCASSIDRGTEAFFGQGTRLTVV.

This sequence joins TRBV4-1 and TRBJ1-2; 10 nucleotides match TRBD1. The germline V gene has CDR1 MGHRA and CDR2 YSYEKL. V gave up 0 bases and J gave up 1 base; unmatched junction bases: 2. The CDR3 totals 16 residues. The CDR3 DNA follows: TGCGCCAGCAGCCAAGACAGGACAGGGGGTAACTATGGCTACACCTTC. Residues: CASSQDRTGGNYGYTF.

The rearrangement uses TRBV11-1 and TRBJ1-1, with 8 bases matching TRBD1. Trimming took 3 bases from V and 2 from J; bases not matched to a gene: 5. This CDR3 is built from 15 residues. Per germline, CDR1 SGHAT and CDR2 FQDESV (reference sequence). CDR3 nucleotide sequence: TGTGCCAGCAGCTTCGGACAGGGACATAACACTGAAGCTTTCTTT. Residues: CASSFGQGHNTEAFF.

This chain uses TRBV5-1 with TRBJ2-5; TRBD1 might be the D (5 bases). The CDR3 is 14 residues long. Per the germline V gene, CDR1 is SGHRS and CDR2 is YFSETQ. V was trimmed by 4 bases and J by 0 bases, leaving 10 bases between them. The CDR3 coding sequence is TGCGCCAGCAGCGGTACAGGTAACCAAGAGACCCAGTACTTC. Protein: CASSGTGNQETQYF.

The rearrangement uses TRBV21-1 and TRBJ2-7; the DNA was not compared with TRBD1, the D call given in the table. TRBV21-1 is a recognized pseudogene. The CDR3 is 15 residues long. CDR3 loop: CASSKGTGGSYEQYF. CDR3 sequence (DNA): TGTGCCAGCAGCAAAGGGACAGGGGGCTCCTACGAGCAGTACTTC.

This clone was seen a single time. The V and J genes are TRBV4-1 and TRBJ2-5; 7 nucleotides agree with TRBD2. Germline V gene lookup returns CDR1 MGHRA and CDR2 YSYEKL. Trimming took 4 bases from V and 1 from J; bases not matched to a gene: 6. There are 15 residues in the CDR3. CDR3 in DNA: TGCGCCAGCAGCCGACTAGCCGGACTCCAAGAGACCCAGTACTTC. It encodes CASSRLAGLQETQYF.

This chain uses TRBV7-2 with TRBJ2-1, with a possible D match to TRBD2 (5 bases). Trimming removed 1 base at V and 3 bases at J, with 7 bases between. Germline assignment: CDR1 SGHTA and CDR2 FQGNSA. The CDR3 covers 14 residues. CDR3 DNA: TGTGCCAGCAGCTTAGGCGGGTACTACAATGAGCAGTTCTTC. It encodes CASSLGGYYNEQFF.

The CDR3: CASSIGTPYEQYF. CDR3 bases: TGTGCCAGCAGCATCGGGACTCCCTACGAGCAGTACTTC. The genes are TRBV9 and TRBJ2-7; D is possibly TRBD2 (6 bases). Trimming cost V 4 bases and J 2 bases, with 10 bases left between them. The CDR3 extends over 13 amino acids. Germline loops: CDR1 SGDLS, CDR2 YYNGEE.

This chain uses TRBV14 with TRBJ2-7; a weak D match, TRBD2 (5 bases). Trimming shortened V by 0 bases and J by 3 bases, and 15 bases separated the two germline ends. The CDR3 is made up of 16 amino acids. CDR1 is SGHDN, CDR2 FVKESK, per germline. The CDR3 here is CASSQEEDPNYYEQYF. The CDR3 nucleotides read TGTGCCAGCAGCCAAGAGGAGGATCCGAACTACTACGAGCAGTACTTC.

This chain connects TRBV6-4 to TRBJ2-1; 9 bases fit TRBD1. Losses at the gene ends were 6 bases for V and 0 bases for J; bases not matched to a gene: 18. The germline V gene encodes CDR1 MRHNA and CDR2 SNTAGT. The CDR3 runs 20 residues. In nucleotides, the CDR3 is TGTGCCAGCAGCGCTAGGGGAATCCAACAGGGGGCGCCCTCCTACAATGAGCAGTTCTTC. It codes for CASSARGIQQGAPSYNEQFF.

This chain joins TRBV2 and TRBJ1-2, with 8 bases fitting TRBD1. Per the germline V gene, CDR1 is SNHLY and CDR2 is FYNNEI. Germline trimming cut 4 bases from V and 2 bases from J; bases unmatched to any gene: 9. The CDR3 has 16 residues. Here the CDR3 reads CASSVQGRTGNYGYTF. The CDR3 nucleotides are TGTGCCAGCAGTGTCCAAGGTCGGACAGGGAACTATGGCTACACCTTC. The variable domain in full, completed from reference TRBV2 and TRBJ1-2, reads EPEVTQTPSHQVTQMGQEVILRCVPISNHLYFYWYRQILGQKVEFLVSFYNNEISEKSEIFDDQFSVERPDGSNFTLKIRSTKLEDSAMYFCASSVQGRTGNYGYTFGSGTRLTVV.

The chain recombines TRBV28 with TRBJ1-2; a weak D match, TRBD1 (5 bases). The CDR3 loop spans 15 amino acids. V was shortened by 3 bases and J by 2 bases, with 13 bases between the two germline ends. CDR1 is MDHEN and CDR2 is SYDVKM in the germline V gene. CDR3 sequence reads: CASSFLMGGNYGYTF. The CDR3 nucleotides read TGTGCCAGCAGTTTTCTGATGGGGGGGAACTATGGCTACACCTTC.

This chain uses TRBV28 with TRBJ2-1; D unresolved. Between the trimmed V and J ends, which lost 5 bases and 9 bases, there was a span of 20 bases. The length of the CDR3 is 15 residues. Germline V gives CDR1 MDHEN, CDR2 SYDVKM. The CDR3 here is CASSPRYTPIPEQFF. The CDR3, as DNA: TGTGCCAGCAGTCCCCGTTACACTCCCATACCTGAGCAGTTCTTC.

The V gene is TRBV28, the J gene TRBJ2-1; D is undetermined. The CDR3 covers 16 residues. CDR1 is MDHEN and CDR2 is SYDVKM in the germline V gene. With 3 bases removed from V and 5 bases from J, the gap between germline ends came to 17 bases. The CDR3 is CASSFPESYFNNEQFF. The CDR3 DNA is TGTGCCAGCAGTTTCCCGGAATCTTATTTTAACAATGAGCAGTTCTTC.